The 18 T cell receptor beta chains below come from one sample, sequenced in a study of breast tumors, draining lymph nodes, adjacent tissues (dated by TCRdb to the mid-2010s). The receptor library was made with multiplex PCR. These reads were obtained on an Illumina HiSeq 2000. TCRdb trimmed the raw reads at Q25, called clones with MiXCR and kept productive beta chains. When rows share a CDR3 protein, they turn into one entry using the most common DNA and genes. The sample records 60,000 to 70,000 distinct CDR3 sequences, approximately 54% of which are singletons. Approximately 18% of the sample is taken by the ten largest. Sequencing used breast tumor tissue. Source of these receptors: a female donor with breast cancer. Some clones in this sample may be carry-over from other donors' samples.

The chain's CDR3 is CASSRGTEGEKLFF. CDR3 sequence (DNA): TGTGCCAGCAGCCGCGGGACAGAGGGTGAAAAACTGTTTTTT. The V call is TRBV6-5, the J call TRBJ1-4; 7 bases agree with TRBD1. J lost 7 bases, V lost 6 bases, and 8 bases had no gene match. Germline values: CDR1 MNHEY, CDR2 SVGAGI. The CDR3 has 14 residues.

This clonotype was counted at least ten times. J is TRBJ2-1 and V is TRBV12-3 or TRBV12-4, with 7 bases that match TRBD1. The CDR3 length is 14 residues. The junction had 4 bases not matched to a gene; V was cut back by 5 bases and J by 3 bases. The CDR3 spells CASSPDRVYNEQFF. As DNA, the CDR3 is TGTGCCAGCAGTCCCGACAGGGTCTACAATGAGCAGTTCTTC.

This clonotype was counted ten times or more. J is TRBJ1-3 and V is TRBV28; D gene unclear. CDR3 size: 18 residues. Trimming shortened V by 8 bases and J by 0 bases, and 23 bases separated the two germline ends. Germline V CDR1 and CDR2: MDHEN, SYDVKM. This chain's CDR3 is CASSTPSGTSSSGNTIYF. CDR3 in DNA: TGTGCCAGCTCAACACCATCAGGCACCTCCTCCTCTGGAAACACCATATATTTT.

The rearrangement uses TRBV9 and TRBJ1-1, with D tentatively TRBD1 (6 bases). Trimming removed 2 bases at V and 8 bases at J, with 13 bases between. The CDR3 sequence is 13 residues long. Germline V lookup: CDR1 SGDLS, CDR2 YYNGEE. CDR3 loop: CASSVTPGQEAFF. The CDR3 DNA reads TGTGCCAGCAGCGTCACCCCGGGACAAGAAGCTTTCTTT.

The CDR3 loop is CATSDLSRVLDEQYF. CDR3 nucleotides: TGTGCCACCAGTGATTTGAGCCGGGTACTAGACGAGCAGTACTTC. J is TRBJ2-7 and V is TRBV24-1, with D possibly matching TRBD2 (5 bases). V lost 0 bases and J lost 5, with 13 bases in between. The CDR3 covers 15 residues. Per germline, CDR1 KGHDR and CDR2 SFDVKD.

This clonotype has ten or more counts. The V and J genes are TRBV2 and TRBJ2-1; the match to TRBD2 covers 10 bases. Germline V gives CDR1 SNHLY, CDR2 FYNNEI. The CDR3 length is 15 residues. J gave up 10 bases and V 3 bases, and 9 bases lay outside the gene matches. The CDR3 sequence is CASSEGAGGNGEQFF. CDR3 bases: TGTGCCAGCAGTGAGGGAGCGGGAGGGAACGGGGAGCAGTTCTTC. Complete variable domain (other parts from reference TRBV2 and TRBJ2-1): EPEVTQTPSHQVTQMGQEVILRCVPISNHLYFYWYRQILGQKVEFLVSFYNNEISEKSEIFDDQFSVERPDGSNFTLKIRSTKLEDSAMYFCASSEGAGGNGEQFFGPGTRLTVL.

This clonotype was detected a few times. One end of the junction varies from germline; a read error may be responsible. The gene calls are TRBV30 and TRBJ1-3; possibly TRBD1 for D (5 bases). The CDR3 consists of 15 residues. The V gene's germline CDR1 is GTSNPN and CDR2 SVGIG (reference sequence). The CDR3 nucleotides read TGTGCCTGGAGCTCCACCGGGACCTCTGGAAGCACCATATATTTT. It specifies CAWSSTGTSGSTIYF.

Comments on this clonotype: Likely a read error: the CDR3 ends without its conserved phenylalanine or tryptophan. The DNA is left out, because the CDR3 cannot be placed on it with certainty; the CDR3 is given as TCRdb lists it. The chain couples TRBV15 to TRBJ1-6; the table's D call, TRBD1, was not checked against the DNA. The germline gives CDR1 LNHNV, CDR2 YYDKDF (reference sequence). The CDR3 extends over 9 residues, inclusive of both ends. CDR3 in amino acids: CATSRALGT.

In this sample, this clonotype turned up many times. The V gene is TRBV19, the J gene TRBJ2-1, with D possibly called TRBD1 or TRBD2 (5 bases each). CDR1 is LNHDA and CDR2 is SQIVND in the germline V gene (reference sequence). This CDR3 region has 15 residues. Trimming left V 5 bases short and J 5 bases short, with 16 bases between. CDR3 sequence: CASSRVLVGDNEQFF. CDR3 DNA sequence: TGTGCCAGTAGTCGCGTACTAGTAGGGGACAATGAGCAGTTCTTC.

The chain carries TRBV7-8 and TRBJ1-4; D perhaps matches TRBD1 (5 bases). The CDR3 totals 15 residues. V lost 5 bases, J lost 8 bases, and 18 bases lay in between. Per germline, CDR1 SGHVS and CDR2 FQNEAQ. The CDR3 sequence is CASSILPGWDEKLFF. CDR3 DNA sequence: TGTGCCAGCAGCATCTTACCGGGGTGGGACGAAAAACTGTTTTTT.

The CDR3 reads CSAQRSGGQRNEQFF. The CDR3 DNA reads as TGCAGTGCTCAACGTAGCGGGGGGCAAAGGAATGAGCAGTTCTTC. This rearrangement joins TRBV20-1 to TRBJ2-1; 10 nucleotides agree with TRBD2. The germline CDR1 and CDR2 sequences are DFQATT and SNEGSKA (reference sequence). Unmatched junction bases numbered 11, after V lost 5 bases and J lost 7 bases. CDR3 length: 15 residues.

This clonotype was counted at least ten times. The rearrangement links TRBV6-2 or TRBV6-3 to TRBJ2-5; D not certain. This CDR3 spans 12 amino acids. V was shortened by 11 bases and J by 5 bases, with 15 bases between the two germline ends. The germline gives CDR1 MNHEY, CDR2 SVGEGT. The CDR3 DNA reads as TGTGCCGCAGCTCTACCCGGGGAGACCCAGTACTTC. Translating it yields CAAALPGETQYF.

The genes are TRBV7-9 and TRBJ1-2, with 7 bases lining up with TRBD1. The germline V gene has CDR1 SEHNR and CDR2 FQNEAQ (reference sequence). The CDR3 is 14 amino acids. The V gene end was trimmed by 6 bases and the J gene end by 4 bases; junction bases not matched to a gene: 8. The CDR3 DNA reads as TGTGCCAGCAGGATAAGCCGGGACAGCTATGGCTACACCTTC. Encoded protein: CASRISRDSYGYTF.

The rearrangement links TRBV2 to TRBJ2-7, with 7 positions matching TRBD2. Germline-derived CDR1 and CDR2 are SNHLY and FYNNEI. This CDR3 is built from 15 residues. Written as DNA, the CDR3 is TGTGCATGCGGGGGTGCACCTCCGTGCTCCTACGAGCAGTACTTC. Residues: CACGGAPPCSYEQYF.

The CDR3 sequence is CASSVRDMNEKLFF. CDR3 DNA sequence: TGTGCCAGTAGCGTCCGGGACATGAATGAAAAACTGTTTTTT. This rearrangement joins TRBV19 to TRBJ1-4, with D possibly matching TRBD1 (6 bases). The CDR3 contains 14 residues. V lost 6 bases to trimming and J lost 5 bases, with 13 bases between them. The germline gives CDR1 LNHDA, CDR2 SQIVND (reference sequence).

The chain is built from TRBV20-1 and TRBJ1-2, with D possibly being TRBD1 (6 bases). CDR1 and CDR2 (germline): DFQATT, SNEGSKA (reference sequence). This CDR3 has 19 amino acids. The ends were cut back, 3 bases at V and 5 bases at J, with 31 bases in the middle. CDR3: CSASKPRGSNQPQQYGYTF. In nucleotides, the CDR3 is TGCAGTGCTAGTAAACCCAGGGGAAGCAATCAGCCCCAGCAATATGGCTACACCTTC.

This clonotype was seen ten or more times. The V and J genes are TRBV20-1 and TRBJ2-7; D gene uncertain. This CDR3 has 13 residues. Between the trimmed V and J ends, which lost 1 base and 5 bases, there was a span of 12 bases. Germline V gives CDR1 DFQATT, CDR2 SNEGSKA (reference sequence). The CDR3 nucleotides are TGCAGTGCTAGAGTTCCGAGTGGGAACGAGCAGTACTTC. Translating gives CSARVPSGNEQYF.

The chain is built from TRBV9 and TRBJ1-3; no clear D gene. The ends were cut back, 3 bases at V and 4 bases at J, with 11 bases in the middle. Germline V lookup: CDR1 SGDLS, CDR2 YYNGEE. CDR3 length equals 14 residues. The CDR3 nucleotides read TGTGCCAGCAGCGGAGGACCCGGGGGAAACACCATATATTTT. It codes for CASSGGPGGNTIYF.